Below, 11 T cell receptor beta chains from the same sample are listed, as sequenced in a study of T cell repertoires in ileal Crohn's disease. The method was immunoSEQ multiplex PCR; TCRdb's version includes in-frame clones alone and lacks a portion of them. The table lists several thousand clones, roughly 96% of them singletons. Sequencing was performed on ileal tissue. These receptors originate from an adult with Crohn's disease.

This chain links TRBV29-1 with TRBJ2-7; D is uncertain. Trimming left V 4 bases short and J 2 bases short, with 9 bases between. The CDR3 loop spans 12 amino acids. Germline V lookup: CDR1 SQVTM, CDR2 ANQGSEA. CDR3 residues: CSVVTRPYEQYF. Here the CDR3 DNA reads TGCAGCGTTGTCACTCGCCCCTACGAGCAGTACTTC.

The rearrangement joins TRBV27 to TRBJ1-1; D is uncertain. This CDR3 has 13 residues. V shed 9 bases and J shed 0 bases, with 11 bases lying between them. The germline CDR1 and CDR2 sequences are MNHEY and SMNVEV (reference sequence). The CDR3 nucleotides read TGTGCCAGTCAAAATACAATGAACACTGAAGCTTTCTTT. This codes for CASQNTMNTEAFF.

The chain carries TRBV9 and TRBJ2-5; 9 positions agree with TRBD2. This CDR3 is built from 15 residues. Germline loops: CDR1 SGDLS, CDR2 YYNGEE. J lost 2 bases, V lost 5 bases, and 7 bases had no gene match. CDR3: CASSFAGGPQETQYF. In DNA form, the CDR3 reads TGTGCCAGCAGTTTCGCGGGGGGGCCACAAGAGACCCAGTACTTC.

V and J are TRBV19 and TRBJ2-5; D not resolved. Germline CDR1 and CDR2: LNHDA and SQIVND (reference sequence). Trimming stripped 2 bases from V and 4 bases from J, with 17 bases between. The CDR3 runs 16 residues. As DNA, the CDR3 is TGTGCCAGTAGTATACGCCTTACTCAACTGGTAGAGACCCAGTACTTC. Amino acids: CASSIRLTQLVETQYF. The full variable domain, rest sourced from reference TRBV19 and TRBJ2-5, is DGGITQSPKYLFRKEGQNVTLSCEQNLNHDAMYWYRQDPGQGLRLIYYSQIVNDFQKGDIAEGYSVSREKKESFPLTVTSAQKNPTAFYLCASSIRLTQLVETQYFGPGTRLLVL.

V gene TRBV18 combines with J gene TRBJ2-7; weak D call: TRBD2 (7 bases). Germline CDR1 KGHSH, CDR2 LQKENI. Deletions cut 8 bases from V and 1 base from J, with 15 bases between. The CDR3 is made up of 14 amino acids. In nucleotides, the CDR3 is TGTGCCAGCCCTAGAGGGGGGGAGTCCTACGAGCAGTACGTC. It encodes CASPRGGESYEQYV.

The chain joins TRBV5-6 to TRBJ1-2, with unresolved D. Germline values: CDR1 SGHDT, CDR2 YYEEEE. This CDR3 is 13 amino acids long. Trimming stripped 5 bases from V and 4 bases from J, with 12 bases between. The CDR3 loop reads CASRPDKGYGYTF. In DNA form, the CDR3 reads TGTGCCAGCAGACCCGACAAAGGCTATGGCTACACCTTC. The full variable domain, its missing parts supplied by reference TRBV5-6 and TRBJ1-2, is DAGVTQSPTHLIKTRGQQVTLRCSPKSGHDTVSWYQQALGQGPQFIFQYYEEEERQRGNFPDRFSGHQFPNYSSELNVNALLLGDSALYLCASRPDKGYGYTFGSGTRLTVV.

The CDR3 protein is CASSRQGPSSGANVLTF. The CDR3 DNA follows: TGTGCCAGTAGTCGACAGGGCCCCAGCTCTGGGGCCAACGTCCTGACTTTC. The V gene is TRBV19, the J gene TRBJ2-6, with 7 bases matching TRBD1. The V gene end was trimmed by 5 bases and the J gene end by 0 bases; junction bases not matched to a gene: 7. The CDR3 spans 17 residues. Germline loops: CDR1 LNHDA, CDR2 SQIVND (reference sequence).

The chain combines TRBV7-2 with TRBJ2-1; 12 bases match TRBD2. Germline loops: CDR1 SGHTA, CDR2 FQGNSA. CDR3 length: 15 amino acids. V lost 4 bases and J lost 10; bases outside the gene matches: 8. For the CDR3, the DNA is TGTGCCAGCAGCTACCCTAGCGGGGGGGCCTTCGAGCAGTTCTTC. Residues: CASSYPSGGAFEQFF.

V is TRBV7-2 and J is TRBJ2-5; TRBD1 matches 8 bases. The germline V gene has CDR1 SGHTA and CDR2 FQGNSA. CDR3 length: 13 residues. V trimming: 5 bases; J trimming: 5 bases; junction bases outside the gene matches: 4. The CDR3 region is CASSGQGGETQYF. DNA of the CDR3: TGTGCCAGCAGCGGACAGGGCGGGGAGACCCAGTACTTC.

The chain carries TRBV7-3 and TRBJ2-3, with 14 positions matching TRBD2. The CDR3 loop spans 18 amino acids. V shed 1 base, J shed 6 bases, and the junction held 9 bases outside the gene matches. Germline V CDR1 and CDR2: SGHTA, FQGTGA. The CDR3 protein is CASSLNGLAGGLRDTQYF. The CDR3 coding sequence is TGTGCCAGCAGCTTAAATGGACTAGCGGGGGGCTTGCGTGATACGCAGTATTTT.

This clone showed up just once. The rearrangement links TRBV10-3 to TRBJ2-3; D not resolved. Per germline, CDR1 ENHRY and CDR2 SYGVKD. The V end was cut by 6 bases, the J end by 0 bases, with 7 bases between. This CDR3 comprises 13 residues. This CDR3 is CAIRGHSTDTQYF. The CDR3 region has the DNA TGTGCCATCAGGGGCCATAGCACAGATACGCAGTATTTT.